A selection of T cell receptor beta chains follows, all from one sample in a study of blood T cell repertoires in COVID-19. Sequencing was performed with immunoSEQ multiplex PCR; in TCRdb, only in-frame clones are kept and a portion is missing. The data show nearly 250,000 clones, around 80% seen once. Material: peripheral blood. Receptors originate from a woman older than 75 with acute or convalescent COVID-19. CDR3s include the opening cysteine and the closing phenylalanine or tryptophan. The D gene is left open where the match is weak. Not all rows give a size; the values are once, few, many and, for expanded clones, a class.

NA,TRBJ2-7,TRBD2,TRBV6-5,TGTGCCAGCAGTTACATAAGCGGGAGCTCCTACGAGCAGTACTTC,CASSYISGSSYEQYF
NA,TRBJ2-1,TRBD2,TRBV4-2,TGTGCCAGCAGCCTTACACCGGGACTAGCGGGGGGGCAGCAGTTCTTC,CASSLTPGLAGGQQFF
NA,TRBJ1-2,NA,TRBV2,TGTGCCAGCAGTGATTTTGGGCGCTACGGTGCCTATGGCTACACCTTC,CASSDFGRYGAYGYTF
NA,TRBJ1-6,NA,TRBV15,TGTGCCACCAGCAGAGGGGGCAGTCAGCGCGGGGATTCACCCCTCCACTTT,CATSRGGSQRGDSPLHF
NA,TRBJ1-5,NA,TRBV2,TGTGCCAGCAGTCCAGGGAATCAGCCCCAGCATTTT,CASSPGNQPQHF
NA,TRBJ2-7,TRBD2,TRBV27,TGTGCCAGCAGTTTAGGCGGGAGCAGATACGAGCAGTACTTC,CASSLGGSRYEQYF
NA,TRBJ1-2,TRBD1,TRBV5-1,TGCGCCAGCAGCTCCTATTTCGGGACAGGCTCGTCGAATGGCTACACCTTC,CASSSYFGTGSSNGYTF
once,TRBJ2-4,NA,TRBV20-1,TGCAGTGCTAGTGAGAGATCTCTAGCCAAAAACATTCAGTACTTC,CSASERSLAKNIQYF
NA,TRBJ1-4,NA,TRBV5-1,TGCGCCAGCAGCTTGGCGTCCGGGTATAATGAAAAACTGTTTTTT,CASSLASGYNEKLFF
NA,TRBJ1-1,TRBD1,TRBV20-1,TGCAGTGCTAGTCGAGGGGGACAGGCGAACACTGAAGCTTTCTTT,CSASRGGQANTEAFF
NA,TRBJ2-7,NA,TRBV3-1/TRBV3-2,TGTGCCAGCAGCTTAAGCAGGGCCTCCTACGAGCAGTACTTC,CASSLSRASYEQYF
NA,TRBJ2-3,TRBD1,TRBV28,TGTGCCAGCAGTGGGGACAGGGTCACAGATACGCAGTATTTT,CASSGDRVTDTQYF
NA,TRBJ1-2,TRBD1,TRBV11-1,TGTGCCAGCAGCCAGGGGGCTGGAGGCTACACCTTC,CASSQGAGGYTF
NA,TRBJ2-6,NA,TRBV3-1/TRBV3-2,TGTGCCAGCAGCCGGGGCGGGGCCAACGTCCTGACTTTC,CASSRGGANVLTF
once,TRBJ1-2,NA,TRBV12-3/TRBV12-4,TGTGCCAGCAGTTTATACAGGGCTGGCTACACCTTC,CASSLYRAGYTF
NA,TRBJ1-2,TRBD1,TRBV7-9,TGTGCCAGCAGCCAAAACTCCGGACAGGGTAACTATGGCTACACCTTC,CASSQNSGQGNYGYTF
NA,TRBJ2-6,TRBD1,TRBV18,TGTGCCAGCTCTCCGCAGGGGGCCAGCTCTGGGGCCAACGTCCTGACTTTC,CASSPQGASSGANVLTF
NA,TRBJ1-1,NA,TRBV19,TGTGCCAGTAGTCTAAACAGGGATCCGACTGAAGCTTTCTTT,CASSLNRDPTEAFF
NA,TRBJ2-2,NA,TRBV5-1,TGCGCCAGCAGCCCCGGGGACTCCAAGACCGGGGAGCTGTTTTTT,CASSPGDSKTGELFF
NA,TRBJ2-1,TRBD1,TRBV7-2,TGTGCCAGCAGCTTAATGACAGGGGCTTACAATGAGCAGTTCTTC,CASSLMTGAYNEQFF
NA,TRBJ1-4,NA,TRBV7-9,TGTGCCAGCAGCCTAACAGGGTTTAATGAAAAACTGTTTTTT,CASSLTGFNEKLFF
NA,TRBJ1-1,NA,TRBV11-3,TGTGCCAGCAGCTTAGGAGACGGGGGGACTGAAGCTTTCTTT,CASSLGDGGTEAFF
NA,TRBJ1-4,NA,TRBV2,TGTGCCAGCAGTTCAGCGGTTGGGGAAAAACTGTTTTTT,CASSSAVGEKLFF
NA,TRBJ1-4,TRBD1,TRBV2,TGTGCCAGCAGTTCAGGGGGTAGTAATGAAAAACTGTTTTTT,CASSSGGSNEKLFF
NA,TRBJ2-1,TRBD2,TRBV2,TGTGCCAGCAGTCCTAGGGCTAGCGGGGGAGATGAGCAGTTCTTC,CASSPRASGGDEQFF
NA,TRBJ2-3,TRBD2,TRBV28,TGTGCCAGCAGGCCGGGACTAGCGGACTATACAGATACGCAGTATTTT,CASRPGLADYTDTQYF
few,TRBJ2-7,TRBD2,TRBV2,TGTGCCAGCAGACTAATAGCGGGCTCAGTCTACGAGCAGTACTTC,CASRLIAGSVYEQYF
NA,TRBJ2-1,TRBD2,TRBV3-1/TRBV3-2,TGTGCCAGCAGCCAAGGGGGAGGGGTGGAGCAGTTCTTC,CASSQGGGVEQFF
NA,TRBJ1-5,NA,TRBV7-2,TGTGCCAGCAGCTTAATGGACAGAAGCAATCAGCCCCAGCATTTT,CASSLMDRSNQPQHF
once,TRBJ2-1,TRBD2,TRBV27,TGTGCCAGCAGGGGGGAAGGACTAGGGGACAATGAGCAGTTCTTC,CASRGEGLGDNEQFF
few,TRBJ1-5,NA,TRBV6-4,TGTGCCAGCAGTAATCTGACAGAAGGCAATCAGCCCCAGCATTTT,CASSNLTEGNQPQHF
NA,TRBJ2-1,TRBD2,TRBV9,TGTGCCAGCAGCGTCGGGAGCGGGACGTACAATGAGCAGTTCTTC,CASSVGSGTYNEQFF
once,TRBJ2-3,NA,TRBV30,TGTGCCTGGAGCGGGAGTATTGATACGCAGTATTTT,CAWSGSIDTQYF
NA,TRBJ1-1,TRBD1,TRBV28,TGTGCCAGCAGTCCTCCGGGACAGGGGAACACTGAAGCTTTCTTT,CASSPPGQGNTEAFF
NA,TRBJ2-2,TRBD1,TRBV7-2,TGTGCCAGCAGCCTACAAGCCGGGACAGGTTCCGGGGAGCTGTTTTTT,CASSLQAGTGSGELFF
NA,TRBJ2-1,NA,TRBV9,TGTGCCAGCAGCCCCTCTCCCGGGGACAATGAGCAGTTCTTC,CASSPSPGDNEQFF
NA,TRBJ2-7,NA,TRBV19,TGTGCCAGTAGACCGCAGGGGGGCTACGAGCAGTACTTC,CASRPQGGYEQYF
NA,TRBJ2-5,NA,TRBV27,TGTGCCAGCAGTTTATTTGGGGGCATCCAAGAGACCCAGTACTTC,CASSLFGGIQETQYF
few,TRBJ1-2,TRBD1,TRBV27,TGTGCCAGCACCACGAGGACAGGATTAAACTATGGCTACACCTTC,CASTTRTGLNYGYTF
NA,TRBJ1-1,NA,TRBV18,TGTGCCAGCTCACCGCTGGGTCAGGGCGGCACTGAAGCTTTCTTT,CASSPLGQGGTEAFF
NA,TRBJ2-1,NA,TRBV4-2,TGTGCCAGCAGCCGAGGACACGGAAGGTTGGACGGTGGCGACCATGAGCAGTTCTTC,CASSRGHGRLDGGDHEQFF
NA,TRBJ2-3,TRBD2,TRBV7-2,TGTGCCAGCAGCTTGGTGACTAGCACGCAGTATTTT,CASSLVTSTQYF
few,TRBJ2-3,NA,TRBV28,TGTGCCAGCCGAGGGTCAGATACGCAGTATTTT,CASRGSDTQYF
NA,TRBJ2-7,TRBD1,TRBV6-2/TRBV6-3,TGTGCCAGCAGTGCCGGGACAGGATTTTACGAGCAGTACTTC,CASSAGTGFYEQYF
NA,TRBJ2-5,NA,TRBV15,TGTGCCACCAGCAGAGTACTAGCCCAAGAGACCCAGTACTTC,CATSRVLAQETQYF
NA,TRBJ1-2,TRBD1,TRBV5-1,TGCGCCAGCAGTGTTGGGACAGACTATGGCTACACCTTC,CASSVGTDYGYTF
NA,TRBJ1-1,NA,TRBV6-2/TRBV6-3,TGTGCCAGCAGTTACTCGAACAGCCTCGAAGCTTTCTTT,CASSYSNSLEAFF
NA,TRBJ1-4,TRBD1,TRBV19,TGTGCCAGTAGTACCGGGACAGCTGAAAAACTGTTTTTT,CASSTGTAEKLFF
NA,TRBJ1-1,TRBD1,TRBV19,TGTGCCAGTAGTAAAAAGAGAAGGGACAGGGGGCATCTGAACACTGAAGCTTTCTTT,CASSKKRRDRGHLNTEAFF
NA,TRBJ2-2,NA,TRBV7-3,TGTGCCAGCAGCTCCCTGGGGGGGCCGAACACCGGGGAGCTGTTTTTT,CASSSLGGPNTGELFF
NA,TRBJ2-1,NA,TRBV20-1,TGCAGTGCGCAGAGGGCGGGTGAGCAGTTCTTC,CSAQRAGEQFF
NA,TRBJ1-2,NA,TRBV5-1,TGCGCCAGCAGCGCAGGGGATTATGGCTACACCTTC,CASSAGDYGYTF
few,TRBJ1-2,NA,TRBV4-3,TGCGCCAGCAGCCAGGACACCTTTAACTATGGCTACACCTTC,CASSQDTFNYGYTF
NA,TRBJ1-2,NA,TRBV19,TGTGCCAGTATTTCCGTCTCCGGTGGCTACACCTTC,CASISVSGGYTF
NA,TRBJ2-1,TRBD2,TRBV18,TGTGCCAGCTCTTGGACTAGCGGGCGGGATGAGCAGTTCTTC,CASSWTSGRDEQFF
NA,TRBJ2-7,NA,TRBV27,TGTGCCAGCAGTTTATGGGTCGGTCCGGGGAGCGAGCAGTACTTC,CASSLWVGPGSEQYF
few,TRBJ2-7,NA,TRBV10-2,TGCGCCAGCAGTGGTAGTTACGAGCAGTACTTC,CASSGSYEQYF
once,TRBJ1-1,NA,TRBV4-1,TGCGCCAGCAGCCAAGTCGGGAGTGAAGCTTTCTTT,CASSQVGSEAFF
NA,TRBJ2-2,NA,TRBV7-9,TGTGCCAGCAGCTTAGCTTACAGGCGCAACACCGGGGAGCTGTTTTTT,CASSLAYRRNTGELFF
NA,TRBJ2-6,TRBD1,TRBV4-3,TGCGCCAGCAGCCACGGACAGGCCTCTAGACTCGCTGGGGCCAACGTCCTGACTTTC,CASSHGQASRLAGANVLTF